A selection of T cell receptor beta chains follows, all from one sample in a study of metastatic and nonmetastatic thyroid tumors. TCRdb re-clonotyped the PCR reads via MiXCR. The repertoire holds some 31,000 clones, with under 8% as singletons. The sequenced sample consisted of blood. All receptors come from a female donor with papillary thyroid cancer or a benign thyroid nodule (not recorded which). Some clones in this sample may be carry-over from other donors' samples. CDR3s include the opening cysteine and the closing phenylalanine or tryptophan. The order of the fields is D gene, V gene, clone size, J gene, CDR3 DNA, CDR3 protein. D genes are given only for firm matches. Not every row has a clone size; where given, it reads once, few, many or a size class.

d_gene: TRBD2; v_gene: TRBV5-6; abundance: many; j_gene: TRBJ2-1; CDR3nt: TGTGCCAGCAGTATCCTAGCGGGGGGTATCTACAATGAGCAGTTCTTC; CDR3aa: CASSILAGGIYNEQFF
d_gene: TRBD2; v_gene: TRBV20-1; abundance: many; j_gene: TRBJ2-7; CDR3nt: TGCAGTGCTAGGCGGACTAGCGGTACCTCCTACGAGCAGTACTTC; CDR3aa: CSARRTSGTSYEQYF
d_gene: TRBD2; v_gene: TRBV11-2; abundance: NA; j_gene: TRBJ2-5; CDR3nt: TGTGCCAGCAGCTTAGAGGGTACTAGCGGGAGATCAGGAGAGACCCAGTACTTC; CDR3aa: CASSLEGTSGRSGETQYF
d_gene: NA; v_gene: TRBV11-2; abundance: many; j_gene: TRBJ1-1; CDR3nt: TGTGCCAGCACCCGCGTGGGAAGTGGTCAGAAGAACACTGAAGCTTTCTTT; CDR3aa: CASTRVGSGQKNTEAFF
d_gene: NA; v_gene: TRBV30; abundance: NA; j_gene: TRBJ2-7; CDR3nt: TGTGCCTGTGGACACCCGGACAGCACCTACGAGCAGTACTTC; CDR3aa: CACGHPDSTYEQYF
d_gene: TRBD1; v_gene: TRBV6-1; abundance: many; j_gene: TRBJ1-1; CDR3nt: TGTGCCAGCAGTGGAACGGACAGGGCCGGCACTGAAGCTTTCTTT; CDR3aa: CASSGTDRAGTEAFF
d_gene: TRBD2; v_gene: TRBV7-3; abundance: NA; j_gene: TRBJ2-5; CDR3nt: TGTGCCAGCAGTACGGGACTAGCGAAGTTTGAGACCCAGTACTTC; CDR3aa: CASSTGLAKFETQYF
d_gene: NA; v_gene: TRBV7-2; abundance: many; j_gene: TRBJ1-2; CDR3nt: TGTGCCAGCAGCCGGGACGGATTCTATGGCTACACCTTC; CDR3aa: CASSRDGFYGYTF
d_gene: NA; v_gene: TRBV19; abundance: many; j_gene: TRBJ1-2; CDR3nt: TGTGCCAGTAGTGCCCGGGGCCCCGTCCTCTATGGCTACACCTTC; CDR3aa: CASSARGPVLYGYTF
d_gene: NA; v_gene: TRBV6-5; abundance: many; j_gene: TRBJ1-5; CDR3nt: TGTGCCAGCAGTTACACTTACGGGACTAAGGATCAGCCCCAGCATTTT; CDR3aa: CASSYTYGTKDQPQHF
d_gene: NA; v_gene: TRBV20-1; abundance: many; j_gene: TRBJ1-1; CDR3nt: TGCAGTGCTAGATCTAATAGGGGTTTGAACACTGAAGCTTTCTTT; CDR3aa: CSARSNRGLNTEAFF
d_gene: TRBD2; v_gene: TRBV7-9; abundance: many; j_gene: TRBJ2-1; CDR3nt: TGTGCCAGCGGGCGGGAGACGGTGGATGAGCAGTTCTTC; CDR3aa: CASGRETVDEQFF
d_gene: NA; v_gene: TRBV10-3; abundance: many; j_gene: TRBJ2-1; CDR3nt: TGTGCCATCAGTGATCGTGGGGGCTACAATGAGCAGTTCTTC; CDR3aa: CAISDRGGYNEQFF
d_gene: TRBD2; v_gene: TRBV5-4; abundance: few; j_gene: TRBJ2-3; CDR3nt: TGTGCCAGCAGCCCACGGACTAGCGGCACAGATACGCAGTATTTT; CDR3aa: CASSPRTSGTDTQYF
d_gene: NA; v_gene: TRBV4-3; abundance: many; j_gene: TRBJ2-7; CDR3nt: TGCGCCAGCAGCCAAGATCCGCAGGGGCAAAACGAGCAGTACTTC; CDR3aa: CASSQDPQGQNEQYF
d_gene: NA; v_gene: TRBV20-1; abundance: many; j_gene: TRBJ1-5; CDR3nt: TGCAGTGCTAGTTTGGGGCAGGGAAGTCAGCCCCAGCATTTT; CDR3aa: CSASLGQGSQPQHF
d_gene: TRBD1; v_gene: TRBV12-3/TRBV12-4; abundance: many; j_gene: TRBJ2-2; CDR3nt: TGTGCCAGCAGCGAGACCGCCGGGACAGGGGAGAACACCGGGGAGCTGTTTTTT; CDR3aa: CASSETAGTGENTGELFF
d_gene: NA; v_gene: TRBV7-9; abundance: many; j_gene: TRBJ2-1; CDR3nt: TGTGCCAGCAGCTTTGGGGGCCGTGAGCAGTTCTTC; CDR3aa: CASSFGGREQFF
d_gene: NA; v_gene: TRBV5-1; abundance: few; j_gene: TRBJ2-5; CDR3nt: TGCGCCAGCAGTCCTCCCCCGGAGACCCAGTACTTC; CDR3aa: CASSPPPETQYF
d_gene: NA; v_gene: TRBV7-9; abundance: many; j_gene: TRBJ2-1; CDR3nt: TGTGCCAGCAGCGCGGCGATGTTCAATGAGCAGTTCTTC; CDR3aa: CASSAAMFNEQFF
d_gene: NA; v_gene: TRBV11-3; abundance: many; j_gene: TRBJ2-2; CDR3nt: TGTGCCAGCAGCTTAGATCGAGGAACCGGGGAGCTGTTTTTT; CDR3aa: CASSLDRGTGELFF
d_gene: NA; v_gene: TRBV4-2; abundance: NA; j_gene: TRBJ1-5; CDR3nt: TGTGCCAGCAGCCAAGTACCCCAGGGCGTCAATCAGCCCCAGCATTTT; CDR3aa: CASSQVPQGVNQPQHF
d_gene: NA; v_gene: TRBV5-1; abundance: many; j_gene: TRBJ2-7; CDR3nt: TGCGCCAGCAGCTTGTCGGGGCTAAGTAACGGACTCGAGCAGTACTTC; CDR3aa: CASSLSGLSNGLEQYF
d_gene: NA; v_gene: TRBV28; abundance: NA; j_gene: TRBJ1-5; CDR3nt: TGTGCCAGCAGAAGTAGCGGGAGCAATCAGCCCCAGCATTTT; CDR3aa: CASRSSGSNQPQHF
d_gene: TRBD2; v_gene: TRBV14; abundance: NA; j_gene: TRBJ2-3; CDR3nt: TGTGCCAGCGGCCGGGATAGCGGGGCTACTATCACAGATACGCAGTATTTT; CDR3aa: CASGRDSGATITDTQYF
d_gene: NA; v_gene: TRBV6-1; abundance: many; j_gene: TRBJ1-2; CDR3nt: TGTGCCAGCAGTGAGAACGGGGGAAACTATGGCTACACCTTC; CDR3aa: CASSENGGNYGYTF
d_gene: NA; v_gene: TRBV5-1; abundance: many; j_gene: TRBJ1-2; CDR3nt: TGCGCCAGCAGCTTCAGGGAGGGGCATGGCTACACCTTC; CDR3aa: CASSFREGHGYTF
d_gene: NA; v_gene: TRBV6-5; abundance: many; j_gene: TRBJ2-7; CDR3nt: TGTGCCAGCAGTTACTCGAACTTCGGCGGATCCTACGAGCAGTACTTC; CDR3aa: CASSYSNFGGSYEQYF
d_gene: NA; v_gene: TRBV2; abundance: many; j_gene: TRBJ2-1; CDR3nt: TGTGCCAGCAGTGCGGGACTTGATGAGCAGTTCTTC; CDR3aa: CASSAGLDEQFF